This T cell receptor beta chain was observed in a study of CD8 T cells in ankylosing spondylitis. Each TCR beta library was made by quantitative 5'-RACE that incorporated molecular barcodes. TCRdb independently ran MiXCR on the 5' RACE reads; one entry per CDR3 protein. The top ten hold about 27% of the sample, which has around 160,000 distinct CDR3 sequences, around a tenth seen once. J was trimmed by 3 bases and V by 3 bases; bases with no gene match: 26. Germline CDR1 and CDR2: DFQATT and SNEGSKA (reference sequence). This CDR3 is 20 amino acids long. Study observations and caveats: What appeared characteristic of ankylosing spondylitis blood was a TCR beta motif of under 10 highly homologous variants. It was reported that disease-linked clones were significantly enriched in matched ankylosing spondylitis synovial fluid.

This clonotype was recorded many times. Its antigen is unidentified. Sequenced: blood, either unsorted or a sorted T cell fraction (not recorded which). The receptor was isolated from a male donor with ankylosing spondylitis or in good health (not recorded which). The rearrangement links TRBV20-1 to TRBJ2-7; the match to TRBD1 covers 7 bases. CDR3 residues: CSASPATGERSGDTGYEQYF. In DNA form, the CDR3 reads TGCAGTGCTAGTCCTGCCACAGGGGAGAGGTCAGGGGACACTGGCTACGAGCAGTACTTC.